This TCR beta chain was recovered during a study of T cells after yellow fever vaccination. Study-wide results and limits: Peaking on day 5 versus 15, the secondary response was faster but weaker. Most clones from primary vaccination resurfaced after the booster (about 95% CD4, about 91% CD8).

Germline values: CDR1 SGHRS, CDR2 YFSETQ. V gave up 1 base and J gave up 10 bases, with 6 bases separating them. This CDR3 is 11 amino acids long. In making TCR cDNA, 5'RACE template switching added a universal primer site and UMIs to it. TCRdb redid the calling of the 5' RACE reads with MiXCR, one entry per CDR3 protein. The table lists about 630,000 distinct CDR3 sequences, about 12% of them singletons. This clonotype occurred a few times. Its antigen is as yet unknown. The chain joins TRBV5-1 to TRBJ2-1; the D is unclear. The source material was PBMCs, sampled on the day of the yellow fever booster vaccination. This clonotype originated in a man aged 25 to 40 who received the YFV17D yellow fever vaccine. CDR3 in amino acids: CASSLRREQFF. CDR3 bases: TGCGCCAGCAGCTTGCGTCGGGAGCAGTTCTTC.